The sample holds a few counts of the clone carrying this T cell receptor (beta chain). The data were obtained in a study of T cell changes during pregnancy in multiple sclerosis. Profiling relied on immunoSEQ multiplex PCR, and the TCRdb table lists in-frame clones only, not all of them. The sample gives 90,000 to 100,000 clones, 85% to 95% of which show up once; approximately 4.5% is in the top ten. The V segment lost 4 bases and the J segment 7 bases; nucleotides outside the gene matches: 4. Germline V gene lookup returns CDR1 MGHRA and CDR2 YSYEKL. The CDR3 contains 14 residues. The sequence was collected from a female donor with multiple sclerosis, enrolled in a pregnancy study. The rearrangement joins TRBV4-1 to TRBJ2-2; TRBD2 matches at 9 bases. Source: peripheral blood, taken in the first trimester of pregnancy. The CDR3, as DNA: TGCGCCAGCAGCCGGGGACTAGCCGACGGGGAGCTGTTTTTT. This sequence encodes CASSRGLADGELFF.